This is a list of T cell receptor beta chains from one sample in a study of blood T cell repertoires in COVID-19. Sequencing was performed with immunoSEQ multiplex PCR; in TCRdb, only in-frame clones are kept and a portion is missing. The sample lists tens of thousands of clones, about nine tenths occurring once. Sequenced: peripheral blood. The origin of the receptors is a man in his sixties with acute or convalescent COVID-19. Both conserved end residues are part of each CDR3. The D gene is left open where the match is weak. Only part of the rows carry a size: once, few, many, or a class if the clone is expanded.

TRBD1,-,TRBJ1-1,TRBV30,TGTGCCTGGACCCGGACAGGGTTTGAAGCTTTCTTT,CAWTRTGFEAFF
-,-,TRBJ2-1,TRBV19,TGTGCCAGTAGTCCCCAGGGATGGTACAATGAGCAGTTCTTC,CASSPQGWYNEQFF
-,-,TRBJ2-7,TRBV3-1/TRBV3-2,TGTGCCAGCAGCAACCGAGCCAGGGGCGAGCAGTACTTC,CASSNRARGEQYF
-,-,TRBJ1-1,TRBV30,TGTGCCTGGACCGGAGGTTCCGGGTGGAACACTGAAGCTTTCTTT,CAWTGGSGWNTEAFF
TRBD1,once,TRBJ1-1,TRBV19,TGTGCCAGTATTCGACAGGGGTCGGACACTGAAGCTTTCTTT,CASIRQGSDTEAFF
-,-,TRBJ1-2,TRBV14,TGTGCCAGCAGCCAAGATACAGGGAAGCTTGGCTACACCTTC,CASSQDTGKLGYTF
TRBD1,-,TRBJ2-7,TRBV3-1/TRBV3-2,TGTGCCAGCAGCACAGGGGCCCTTGGGCAGTACTTC,CASSTGALGQYF
-,-,TRBJ2-2,TRBV5-1,TGCGCCAGCAGCTCCAAAACCGGGACAACGAACACCGGGGAGCTGTTTTTT,CASSSKTGTTNTGELFF
-,-,TRBJ1-2,TRBV27,TGTGCCAGCAGTTCCCGGGACAACCGCAACTATGGCTACACCTTC,CASSSRDNRNYGYTF
-,-,TRBJ2-5,TRBV6-6,TGTGCCAGCACCACCATCGGGGGGCGGCAAGAGACCCAGTACTTC,CASTTIGGRQETQYF
-,-,TRBJ2-2,TRBV6-5,TGTGCCAGCAGTTACGTCCCGGGGGTGATCACCGGGGAGCTGTTTTTT,CASSYVPGVITGELFF